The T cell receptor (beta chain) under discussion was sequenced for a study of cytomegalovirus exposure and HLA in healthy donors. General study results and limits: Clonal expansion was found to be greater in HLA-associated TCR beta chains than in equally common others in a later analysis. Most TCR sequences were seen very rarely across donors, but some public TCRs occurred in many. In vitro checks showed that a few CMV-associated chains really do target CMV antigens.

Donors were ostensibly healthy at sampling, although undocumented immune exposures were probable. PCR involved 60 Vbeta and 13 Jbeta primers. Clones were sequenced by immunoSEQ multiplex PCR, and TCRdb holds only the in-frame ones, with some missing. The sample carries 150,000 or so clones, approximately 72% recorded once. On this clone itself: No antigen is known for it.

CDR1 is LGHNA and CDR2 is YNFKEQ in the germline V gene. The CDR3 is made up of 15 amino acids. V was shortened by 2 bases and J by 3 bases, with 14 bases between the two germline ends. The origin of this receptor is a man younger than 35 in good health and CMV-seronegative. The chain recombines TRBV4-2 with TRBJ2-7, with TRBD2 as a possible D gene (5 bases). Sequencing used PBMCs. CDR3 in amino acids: CASSQNPGSGYEQYF. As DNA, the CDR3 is TGTGCCAGCAGCCAAAATCCGGGGTCGGGCTACGAGCAGTACTTC.